This TCR beta chain was sequenced during a study of radiotherapy plus CTLA-4 blockade in lung cancer. Here immunoSEQ multiplex PCR was the method, and the copy in TCRdb shows in-frame clones only, minus some. The table shows tens of thousands of clones, with 85% occurring only once. The germline V and J ends were trimmed by 10 bases and 4 bases, with 13 bases remaining between them. Germline V gene data show CDR1 as LNHDA and CDR2 as SQIVND (reference sequence). There are 13 residues in the CDR3. General study results and limits: Expansion of tumor-derived TCR clones was observed in blood after radiotherapy plus ipilimumab. Reportedly, early blood T cell clone dynamics best predicted response, with interferon-beta.

Comment on this clone: Its antigen is unknown.

The receptor was derived from a human donor with non-small cell lung cancer whose response to radiotherapy plus ipilimumab could not be evaluated. Material: peripheral blood, obtained from a patient treated with radiotherapy plus ipilimumab. The V and J genes are TRBV19 and TRBJ2-2, with D perhaps TRBD1 (5 bases). CDR3 protein: CATYDRPTGELFF. The CDR3 region has the DNA TGTGCCACTTATGACAGACCCACCGGGGAGCTGTTTTTT.